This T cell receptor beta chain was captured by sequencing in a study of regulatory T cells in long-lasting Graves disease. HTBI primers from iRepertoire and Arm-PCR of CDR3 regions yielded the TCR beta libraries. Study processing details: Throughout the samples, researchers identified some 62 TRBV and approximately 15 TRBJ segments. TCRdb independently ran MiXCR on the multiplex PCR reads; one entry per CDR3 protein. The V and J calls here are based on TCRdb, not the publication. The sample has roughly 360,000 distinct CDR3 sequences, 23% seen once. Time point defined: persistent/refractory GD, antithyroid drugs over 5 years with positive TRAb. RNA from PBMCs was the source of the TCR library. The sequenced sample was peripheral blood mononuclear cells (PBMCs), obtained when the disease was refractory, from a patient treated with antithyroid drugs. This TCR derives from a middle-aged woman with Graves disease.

The CDR3 nucleotides read TGTGCCAGCAGCTTACGGTTGGGGAATGTCCCCACTGAAGCTTTCTTT. As protein: CASSLRLGNVPTEAFF. V is TRBV13 and J is TRBJ1-1, with unresolved D. This CDR3 comprises 16 residues. V dropped 2 bases and J dropped 4 bases, with 17 bases sitting between them. CDR1 and CDR2 (germline): PRHDT, FYEKMQ (reference sequence).